The clone carrying this T cell receptor beta chain was picked up a small number of times. The data originate from a study of T-cell reconstitution after alpha-beta-depleted transplantation in children. A library of TCRbeta sequences, prepared with unique molecular identifiers, was generated. MiXCR was run by TCRdb on the PCR reads, yielding one entry per CDR3 protein. The sample holds about 360,000 distinct CDR3 sequences; 13% are singletons and the top ten take around 4.5%. V was shortened by 5 bases and J by 8 bases, with 12 bases between the two germline ends. Looked up from germline, CDR1 is LNHNV and CDR2 is YYDKDF (reference sequence). The CDR3 extends over 13 amino acids.

The chain has TRBV15 and TRBJ1-4; no clear D. The sequence was collected from a human donor who donated a stem cell graft to a child with Fanconi anemia. The sample was PBMCs, taken from the stem cell graft. The CDR3 loop reads CATSRARAEKLFF. The CDR3 DNA follows: TGTGCCACCAGCCGAGCCCGGGCCGAAAAACTGTTTTTT.